This T cell receptor beta chain was recovered during a study of blood T cells in healthy people across ages. Per the germline V gene, CDR1 is DFQATT and CDR2 is SNEGSKA (reference sequence). With V trimmed by 3 bases and J by 2 bases, 6 bases remained unmatched. CDR3 length equals 14 residues. Sample-barcoded 5' priming and a J-beta primer mix drove a second PCR of about 6 to 12 cycles. TCRdb re-derived calls from the 5' RACE reads in MiXCR, one entry per CDR3 protein. There are fewer than 950,000 distinct CDR3 sequences in the sample; roughly 35% occur only once, and about an eighth lies in the top ten.

J is TRBJ2-7 and V is TRBV20-1, with TRBD1 identical over 8 bases. The sequencing sample was made of blood. This receptor was identified in a man between 18 and 29 years old in good health. The CDR3 is CSASPGTGPYEQYF. The CDR3 nucleotides are TGCAGTGCTAGTCCGGGGACAGGCCCCTACGAGCAGTACTTC.